Shown below are 27 T cell receptor beta chains from a single sample sequenced in a study of T cells in Graves' hyperthyroidism and ophthalmopathy. The CDR3 regions of TCR beta were amplified from RNA transcripts. First-round RT-PCR targeting the TCR CDR3 was performed with the HTBI primer set. MiXCR, run by TCRdb on the multiplex PCR reads, gives a single entry per CDR3 protein. The data show about 600,000 distinct CDR3 sequences, 14% seen once. The sample comprised blood. The receptors were gathered from a woman between 18 and 29 years old with Graves' ophthalmopathy.

This clonotype was detected ten times or more. This chain connects TRBV9 to TRBJ2-7; a possible D gene is TRBD1 (5 bases). The CDR3 spans 14 residues. Trimming removed 0 bases from V and 6 bases from J, with 13 bases in between. CDR1 and CDR2 from the germline V gene are SGDLS and YYNGEE. DNA of the CDR3: TGTGCCAGCAGCGTAGGCCCTAGTACAGGCGAGCAGTACTTC. This codes for CASSVGPSTGEQYF.

The CDR3 DNA is TGCAGTGCTAGGGACAGGGGGCGTTCTGGAAACACCATATATTTT. Translation: CSARDRGRSGNTIYF. The chain recombines TRBV20-1 with TRBJ1-3, with 11 bases matching TRBD1. The junction had 2 bases not matched to a gene; V was cut back by 3 bases and J by 1 base. The length of the CDR3 is 15 residues. Germline-derived CDR1 and CDR2 are DFQATT and SNEGSKA (reference sequence).

This clonotype was seen repeatedly, ten times or more. This sequence joins TRBV6-2 or TRBV6-3 and TRBJ2-1; unclear D gene. This CDR3 has 11 residues. V gave up 5 bases and J gave up 8 bases, with 7 bases separating them. Germline loops: CDR1 MNHEY, CDR2 SVGEGT. CDR3 region: CASSRMDEQFF. The CDR3 nucleotides read TGTGCCAGCAGTCGAATGGATGAGCAGTTCTTC.

This clonotype has at least ten counts. The rearrangement links TRBV7-9 to TRBJ2-5; D might be TRBD2 (6 bases). Trimming stripped 0 bases from V and 1 base from J, with 15 bases between. The CDR3 has 17 residues. Germline CDR1 and CDR2: SEHNR and FQNEAQ (reference sequence). CDR3 in DNA: TGTGCCAGCAGCTTAGCCCTGGGACTGGCCTTCCAAGAGACCCAGTACTTC. Its translation is CASSLALGLAFQETQYF.

This clonotype was recorded at least ten times. CDR3 region: CASSPDSKETQYF. In nucleotides, the CDR3 is TGTGCCAGCAGTCCTGACAGCAAGGAGACCCAGTACTTC. V usage is TRBV28 and J usage is TRBJ2-5; maybe TRBD1 (5 bases). V lost 5 bases to trimming and J lost 5 bases, with 12 bases between them. CDR1 and CDR2 (germline): MDHEN, SYDVKM. The CDR3 contains 13 residues.

This clonotype showed up just a few times. This chain connects TRBV5-6 to TRBJ1-4, with D maybe TRBD1 (5 bases). Deletions cut 4 bases from V and 4 bases from J, with 17 bases between. Per the germline V gene, CDR1 is SGHDT and CDR2 is YYEEEE. This CDR3 is built from 16 residues. The CDR3 nucleotides read TGTGCCAGCAGCCGTAGGGGCCGGACCCATAATGAAAAACTGTTTTTT. The encoded protein is CASSRRGRTHNEKLFF.

This clonotype was detected ten times or more. This chain connects TRBV11-1 to TRBJ1-1; 8 bases fit TRBD1. The CDR3 sequence is 16 residues long. CDR1 is SGHAT and CDR2 is FQDESV in the germline V gene (reference sequence). The J segment lost 4 bases and the V segment lost 5 bases, leaving 12 bases of the junction unmatched. The CDR3 here is CASSPPPGQGPTEAFF. The CDR3 DNA reads as TGTGCCAGCAGCCCCCCCCCAGGACAGGGACCCACTGAAGCTTTCTTT.

This sequence joins TRBV28 and TRBJ2-2; TRBD1 might be the D (5 bases). This CDR3 has 16 residues. The germline V gene encodes CDR1 MDHEN and CDR2 SYDVKM. V shed 3 bases and J shed 5 bases, with 16 bases lying between them. The CDR3 region has the DNA TGTGCCAGCAGTTTTGGTAGAGACAGCCGAACCGGGGAGCTGTTTTTT. Its protein is CASSFGRDSRTGELFF.

This clonotype appeared many times. V is TRBV29-1 and J is TRBJ2-1; D is unresolved. CDR3 length: 16 amino acids. The V gene lost 2 bases and the J gene lost 4 bases, with 18 bases spanning the gap. The germline CDR1 and CDR2 sequences are SQVTM and ANQGSEA. In nucleotides, the CDR3 is TGCAGCGTTGAAAGGTACGAGGAGACCGATTACAATGAGCAGTTCTTC. This gives the protein CSVERYEETDYNEQFF.

This clonotype was counted ten times or more. Written as DNA, the CDR3 is TGTGCCAGCTCACCATCCGGGGGCAATCAGCCCCAGCATTTT. Translated: CASSPSGGNQPQHF. This chain uses TRBV18 with TRBJ1-5, with D hard to call. The CDR3 sequence is 14 residues long. The germline CDR1 and CDR2 sequences are KGHSH and LQKENI. The V end lost 2 bases, the J end lost 2 bases, and 7 bases lay between the germline ends.

In this sample, this clonotype turned up many times. The chain recombines TRBV7-3 with TRBJ2-1, with TRBD1 matching 7 bases. V was clipped by 5 bases and J by 4 bases; unmatched bases: 5. Germline CDR1 reads SGHTA; CDR2 reads FQGTGA. The CDR3 is 14 amino acids. CDR3 protein: CASSPGQIYNEQFF. CDR3 DNA: TGTGCCAGCAGCCCGGGACAGATATACAATGAGCAGTTCTTC.

On this clonotype itself: With a much larger clone just one base away, this may be a read error. This rearrangement joins TRBV6-2 or TRBV6-3 to TRBJ2-7, with D possibly being TRBD1 (6 bases). This CDR3 has 14 amino acids. Germline CDR1 MNHEY, CDR2 SVGEGT. The ends were cut back, 6 bases at V and 0 bases at J, with 12 bases in the middle. The CDR3 spells CASRGTLCSYEQYF. The CDR3 bases are TGTGCCAGCAGAGGGACATTGTGCTCCTACGAGCAGTACTTC.

This clonotype was counted between two and nine times. CDR3 DNA: TGTGCCAGCAGCTCCAGCGAGAACAGGTTTAGCAATCAGCCCCAGCATTTT. It encodes CASSSSENRFSNQPQHF. This chain links TRBV7-9 with TRBJ1-5; perhaps TRBD1 as D (5 bases). The CDR3 has 17 residues. CDR1 and CDR2 (germline): SEHNR, FQNEAQ (reference sequence). V was shortened by 4 bases and J by 0 bases, with 16 bases between the two germline ends.

As regards this clonotype: Relative to the germline gene, one junction end is altered; a read error may explain this. The chain couples TRBV19 to TRBJ1-4; tentative D call: TRBD1 (6 bases). The germline V gene has CDR1 LNHDA and CDR2 SQIVND (reference sequence). This CDR3 has 16 residues. The CDR3 reads CASTIGSSGTSEKLFF. In nucleotides, the CDR3 is TGTGCCAGTACTATAGGCTCCTCCGGGACATCTGAAAAACTGTTTTTT.

In its sample, this clonotype was seen many times. The V call is TRBV20-1, the J call TRBJ2-7, with TRBD2 matching 13 bases. The CDR3 is made up of 14 amino acids. CDR1 is DFQATT and CDR2 is SNEGSKA in the germline V gene (reference sequence). V lost 4 bases, J lost 5 bases, and 5 bases stayed unmatched. The CDR3: CSAIGTSGADEQYF. DNA for the CDR3: TGCAGTGCTATCGGGACTAGCGGGGCCGACGAGCAGTACTTC.

This clonotype was seen at least ten times. The rearrangement uses TRBV9 and TRBJ1-1; D remains unclear. Germline V gene data show CDR1 as SGDLS and CDR2 as YYNGEE. V was pared by 0 bases and J by 4 bases, with 10 bases between. The CDR3 loop spans 14 amino acids. The CDR3 DNA reads as TGTGCCAGCAGCGTAGGGGGTGCGGTCACTGAAGCTTTCTTT. Translated, it gives CASSVGGAVTEAFF.

J is TRBJ1-4 and V is TRBV18, with TRBD1 identical over 9 bases. The CDR3 sequence is 18 residues long. The germline CDR1 and CDR2 sequences are KGHSH and LQKENI. J lost 7 bases, V lost 1 base, and 13 bases had no gene match. CDR3 amino acids: CASSPRGGQGSIIEKLFF. For the CDR3, the DNA is TGTGCCAGCTCACCACGCGGAGGACAGGGGTCTATTATTGAAAAACTGTTTTTT.

This clonotype was picked up a small number of times. The J gene is TRBJ2-3, the V gene TRBV10-3; D might be TRBD1 (5 bases). V dropped 6 bases and J dropped 4 bases, with 11 bases sitting between them. Germline CDR1 and CDR2: ENHRY and SYGVKD. The CDR3 extends over 13 amino acids. The CDR3 bases are TGTGCCATCAGGGGGCTGGACCCAGATACGCAGTATTTT. This codes for CAIRGLDPDTQYF.

This chain joins TRBV4-3 and TRBJ2-7; D might be TRBD2 (6 bases). The CDR3 has 16 residues. CDR1 is LGHNA, CDR2 YSLEER, per germline. Trimming stripped 1 base from V and 4 bases from J, with 17 bases between. The CDR3 reads CASSQVGGANGYEQYF. The CDR3 DNA reads as TGCGCCAGCAGCCAAGTGGGCGGGGCAAACGGGTACGAGCAGTACTTC.

This clonotype has ten or more counts. The chain is built from TRBV7-2 and TRBJ2-1; 12 nucleotides align to TRBD2. Germline CDR1 reads SGHTA; CDR2 reads FQGNSA. The CDR3 runs 15 residues. V lost 0 bases to trimming and J lost 10 bases; unmatched junction nucleotides: 4. The DNA of the CDR3 is TGTGCCAGCAGCTTAGCACTAGCGGGAGGAGAGGAGCAGTTCTTC. Protein product: CASSLALAGGEEQFF.

Turning to this clonotype: The CDR3 ends on some other residue instead of the conserved phenylalanine or tryptophan, so this is likely a read error. The chain couples TRBV7-9 to TRBJ1-3, with TRBD1 as a possible D gene (5 bases). The germline V gene encodes CDR1 SEHNR and CDR2 FQNEAQ (reference sequence). V lost 0 bases to trimming and J lost 4 bases, with 10 bases between them. The CDR3 has 15 amino acids. The CDR3 coding sequence is TGTGCCAGCAGCTTAGCCGGGACGTTAGGAAACACCATATATCTT. Amino acids: CASSLAGTLGNTIYL.

This chain links TRBV5-8 with TRBJ1-2; TRBD1 is a possible D gene (6 bases). V was pared by 4 bases and J by 4 bases, with 20 bases between. CDR3 length: 16 amino acids. Germline loops: CDR1 SGHTS, CDR2 YDEGEE. Here the CDR3 reads CASSQSRDKLPYGYTF. The CDR3 coding sequence is TGTGCCAGCAGCCAGAGTCGGGACAAACTCCCCTATGGCTACACCTTC. Supplemented by reference TRBV5-8 and TRBJ1-2, the full variable domain reads EAGVTQSPTHLIKTRGQQATLRCSPISGHTSVYWYQQALGLGLQFLLWYDEGEERNRGNFPPRFSGRQFPNYSSELNVNALELEDSALYLCASSQSRDKLPYGYTFGSGTRLTVV.

V and J are TRBV4-3 and TRBJ2-1; 9 bases match TRBD2. The CDR3 loop spans 17 amino acids. Looked up from germline, CDR1 is LGHNA and CDR2 is YSLEER. Unmatched junction bases numbered 13, after V lost 3 bases and J lost 7 bases. The CDR3 nucleotides are TGCGCCAGCAGCCAGGGCAGACTAGCGGTTCTTAGGAATGAGCAGTTCTTC. It translates to CASSQGRLAVLRNEQFF.

This clonotype showed up just a few times. Since a much larger clone is just one base distant, this may be a read error. The genes are TRBV15 and TRBJ2-1, with D perhaps matching TRBD1 or TRBD2 (5 bases each). CDR1 is LNHNV, CDR2 YYDKDF, per germline (reference sequence). V lost 5 bases, J lost 5 bases, and 25 bases lay in between. The CDR3 loop spans 18 amino acids. In DNA form, the CDR3 reads TGTGCCACCAGCGGTTTATTAGGGTGGGACCCCGACCACAATGAGCAGTTCTTC. It encodes CATSGLLGWDPDHNEQFF.

The chain recombines TRBV20-1 with TRBJ2-5, with TRBD1 identical over 8 bases. Germline CDR1 is DFQATT and CDR2 is SNEGSKA (reference sequence). Trimming at V came to 7 bases and at J to 5 bases, leaving 12 bases not matched to a gene. This CDR3 region has 14 residues. This CDR3 reads CSVTTGARGETQYF. The CDR3 DNA reads as TGCAGTGTCACGACAGGGGCCCGCGGGGAGACCCAGTACTTC.

This clonotype was counted ten times or more. The chain carries TRBV6-2 or TRBV6-3 and TRBJ2-1, with 13 bases that match TRBD2. CDR3 length equals 17 residues. Germline-derived CDR1 and CDR2 are MNHEY and SVGEGT. Germline trimming cut 5 bases from V and 2 bases from J; bases unmatched to any gene: 6. Here the CDR3 reads CASSPTSGRRTYNEQFF. The DNA of the CDR3 is TGTGCCAGCAGTCCGACTAGCGGGAGGAGGACCTACAATGAGCAGTTCTTC.

This clonotype has a count of ten or more. The chain uses TRBV3-1 and TRBJ2-1; D ambiguous. The CDR3 covers 14 residues. CDR1 and CDR2 (germline): LGHDT, YNNKEL (reference sequence). The V end lost 4 bases, the J end lost 6 bases, and 13 bases lay between the germline ends. CDR3 amino acids: CASSLHPGANEQFF. The DNA of the CDR3 is TGTGCCAGCAGCCTTCACCCGGGCGCCAATGAGCAGTTCTTC.